This T cell receptor beta chain was obtained from a study of T cell responses to AZD1222 COVID-19 vaccine. Study results and caveats: White British donors predominated, females outnumbered males, and clonal diversity was possibly underestimated. Rises in breadth and depth of Spike-specific TCRs came after two AZD1222 doses.

The protocol was immunoSEQ multiplex PCR, while the TCRdb copy is restricted to in-frame clones and leaves out a portion. The data show 91,000 or so clones, 80% to 95% seen once. Concerning this clone itself: Its antigen is unidentified.

Germline V CDR1 and CDR2: MNHEY, SMNVEV (reference sequence). Trimming took 0 bases from V and 0 from J, leaving 14 bases between them. The CDR3 is made up of 18 amino acids. This receptor was taken from an adult who received the AZD1222 COVID-19 vaccine. This chain joins TRBV27 and TRBJ2-2; D is possibly TRBD1 (6 bases). The material was peripheral blood, obtained 28 days after the second AZD1222 dose. The DNA of the CDR3 is TGTGCCAGCAGTTTATCATGGAGGACAGACCCGAACACCGGGGAGCTGTTTTTT. Amino acids: CASSLSWRTDPNTGELFF.